This T cell receptor (beta chain) was recovered during a study of T-cell reconstitution after alpha-beta-depleted transplantation in children. Findings and limits, study-wide: From surviving recipient T cells and thymic progenitors came the high day-60 TCRbeta diversity observed in some patients. One year after transplant, T-cell counts and diversity came mostly from newly produced T cells. Alpha-beta T cells present about two months after transplant were reported to originate from several hundred expanded graft clones.

The CDR3 totals 14 residues. Germline V gene lookup returns CDR1 DFQATT and CDR2 SNEGSKA (reference sequence). Trimming stripped 6 bases from V and 0 bases from J, with 12 bases between. A TCRbeta library incorporating unique molecular identifiers was prepared. TCRdb called the PCR reads again in MiXCR, with one record for every CDR3 protein. Among some 81,000 distinct CDR3 sequences listed, approximately 14% were seen once. This clonotype was observed a handful of times. The antigen remains undetermined. This receptor was obtained from a male patient aged 2-10 years who had a stem cell transplant for acute lymphoblastic leukemia, so the T cells may come from the graft donor. The rearrangement links TRBV20-1 to TRBJ1-3; possibly TRBD1 for D (6 bases). Sequencing was performed on PBMCs, mostly from graft donor cells, taken 180 days after TCRalphabeta/CD19-depleted stem cell transplant. The CDR3 spells CSALRQVSGNTIYF. The CDR3 DNA reads TGCAGTGCCCTCCGACAGGTCTCTGGAAACACCATATATTTT.